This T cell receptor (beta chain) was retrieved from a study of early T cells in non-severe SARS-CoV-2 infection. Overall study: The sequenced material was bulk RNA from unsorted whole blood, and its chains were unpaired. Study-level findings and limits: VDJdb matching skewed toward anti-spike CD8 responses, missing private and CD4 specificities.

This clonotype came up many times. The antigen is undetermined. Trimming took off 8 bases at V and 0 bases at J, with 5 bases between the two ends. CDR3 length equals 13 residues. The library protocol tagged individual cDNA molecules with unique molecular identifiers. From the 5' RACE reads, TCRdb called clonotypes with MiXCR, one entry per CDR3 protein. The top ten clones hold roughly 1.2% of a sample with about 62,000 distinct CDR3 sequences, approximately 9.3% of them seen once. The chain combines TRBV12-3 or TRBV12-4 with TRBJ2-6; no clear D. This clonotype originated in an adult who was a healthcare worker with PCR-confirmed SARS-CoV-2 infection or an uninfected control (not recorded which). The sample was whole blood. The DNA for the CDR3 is TGTGCCAGCCTCCACTCTGGGGCCAACGTCCTGACTTTC. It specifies CASLHSGANVLTF.